The 12 T cell receptor beta chains below were found in one sample sequenced in a study of cytomegalovirus exposure and HLA in healthy donors. The primer mix had 60 Vbeta and 13 Jbeta primers. The data were produced by immunoSEQ multiplex PCR, yet TCRdb's version contains in-frame clones alone and is incomplete. The table lists 100,000 to 150,000 clones, about 86% of them singletons. Sample: PBMCs. All receptors derive from a woman between 25 and 40 years old in good health and CMV-seronegative.

The chain employs TRBV5-6 and TRBJ2-1, with D possibly TRBD2 on 6 matching bases. Trimming removed 1 base from V and 6 bases from J, with 11 bases in between. This CDR3 comprises 14 residues. Germline assignment: CDR1 SGHDT and CDR2 YYEEEE. For the CDR3, the DNA is TGTGCCAGCAGCTTGTTGGCTAGCGCCAATGAGCAGTTCTTC. Protein product: CASSLLASANEQFF.

The chain recombines TRBV11-2 with TRBJ2-3, with D unclear. The CDR3 is made up of 15 amino acids. V gave up 6 bases and J gave up 0 bases, with 13 bases separating them. The germline CDR1 and CDR2 sequences are SGHAT and FQNNGV. The CDR3 spells CASRVLVTSTDTQYF. In DNA, the CDR3 is TGTGCCAGCAGAGTTTTGGTAACTAGCACAGATACGCAGTATTTT.

This sequence joins TRBV7-9 and TRBJ2-5; 12 nucleotides line up with TRBD2. The junction had 6 bases not matched to a gene; V was cut back by 5 bases and J by 5 bases. The CDR3 runs 15 residues. Per germline, CDR1 SEHNR and CDR2 FQNEAQ (reference sequence). CDR3 DNA: TGTGCCAGCAGCGAAACTAGCGGGGGGCTCGAGACCCAGTACTTC. Translation gives CASSETSGGLETQYF.

V gene TRBV5-1 combines with J gene TRBJ1-1; D gene ambiguous. Germline V lookup: CDR1 SGHRS, CDR2 YFSETQ. This CDR3 comprises 16 residues. The V gene lost 0 bases and the J gene lost 0 bases, with 12 bases spanning the gap. Here the CDR3 reads CASSLAGGGVNTEAFF. CDR3 nucleotides: TGCGCCAGCAGCTTGGCGGGAGGAGGAGTGAACACTGAAGCTTTCTTT.

The chain has TRBV5-5 and TRBJ2-7; 8 bases are a match to TRBD2. The germline gives CDR1 SGHKS, CDR2 YYEKEE (reference sequence). The CDR3 extends over 14 amino acids. V lost 4 bases to trimming and J lost 2 bases; unmatched junction nucleotides: 5. In DNA, the CDR3 is TGTGCCAGCAGCGTTACTAGCGGCCCCTACGAGCAGTACTTC. It encodes CASSVTSGPYEQYF.

This sequence joins TRBV10-3 and TRBJ2-3, with D tentatively TRBD2 (5 bases). CDR1 is ENHRY, CDR2 SYGVKD, per germline. The CDR3 has 15 amino acids. Between the trimmed V and J ends, which lost 4 bases and 7 bases, there was a span of 18 bases. This chain's CDR3 is CAISGGERDYNTQYF. In DNA form, the CDR3 reads TGTGCCATCAGTGGCGGCGAAAGAGACTACAATACGCAGTATTTT.

CDR3: CASSLASTLAGGLGYEQYF. The DNA for the CDR3 is TGTGCCAGCAGCTTAGCGTCCACCTTAGCGGGAGGGTTGGGCTACGAGCAGTACTTC. This sequence joins TRBV7-8 and TRBJ2-7, with 11 nucleotides matching TRBD2. CDR1 SGHVS and CDR2 FQNEAQ come from the germline V gene. J was trimmed by 3 bases and V by 0 bases; bases with no gene match: 13. There are 19 residues in the CDR3.

This sequence joins TRBV5-4 and TRBJ2-3; weak D call: TRBD2 (6 bases). Germline CDR1 is SGHNT and CDR2 is YYREEE (reference sequence). The ends were cut back, 4 bases at V and 7 bases at J, with 22 bases in the middle. The CDR3 spans 16 residues. CDR3 protein: CASSPPPGGGGNTQYF. In nucleotides, the CDR3 is TGTGCCAGCAGCCCCCCCCCGGGTGGGGGAGGAAATACGCAGTATTTT.

The V call is TRBV7-8, the J call TRBJ1-2, with a weak D call TRBD1 (5 bases). Germline CDR1 reads SGHVS; CDR2 reads FQNEAQ. V was trimmed by 6 bases and J by 4 bases, leaving 18 bases between them. This CDR3 has 15 residues. CDR3 sequence: CASSSPTGGGYGYTF. CDR3 DNA: TGTGCCAGCAGTTCGCCCACGGGGGGAGGCTATGGCTACACCTTC.

The V call is TRBV19, the J call TRBJ1-1; 8 bases agree with TRBD1. V lost 1 base to trimming and J lost 4 bases; unmatched junction nucleotides: 5. The length of the CDR3 is 15 residues. The germline V gene has CDR1 LNHDA and CDR2 SQIVND (reference sequence). CDR3 DNA sequence: TGTGCCAGTAGTATAGGGACAGGGCCGGGCACTGAAGCTTTCTTT. It codes for CASSIGTGPGTEAFF.

The gene calls are TRBV28 and TRBJ2-7, with TRBD1 as a possible D gene (7 bases). CDR1 is MDHEN and CDR2 is SYDVKM in the germline V gene. This CDR3 has 17 amino acids. Trimming pared 2 bases from V and 1 base from J, leaving 18 bases between. The CDR3 reads CASSLGGGRRDSYEQYF. The CDR3, as DNA: TGTGCCAGCAGTTTAGGAGGGGGCAGGCGGGATTCCTACGAGCAGTACTTC.

The chain is built from TRBV10-2 and TRBJ2-3, with a possible D match to TRBD2 (5 bases). From germline, CDR1 is WSHSY and CDR2 SAAADI. The CDR3 is 14 amino acids. V lost 7 bases and J 0 bases, leaving 11 bases between the germline ends. As DNA, the CDR3 is TGCGCCAGCAAGGAGGCTACCAGCACAGATACGCAGTATTTT. Its protein product is CASKEATSTDTQYF.